Given below is one T cell receptor beta chain in context. What it binds is not known. Repertoires were generated with immunoSEQ multiplex PCR, while TCRdb's copy carries only in-frame clones and drops some. Here the sample spans about 400,000 clones, around 85% being singletons. The record originates from a study of Ad26.COV2.S vaccination and SARS-CoV-2 variants. At the level of the study: Donor was assigned to the Ad26.COV2.S arm of trial COV1001. Intramuscular Ad26.COV2.S doses were given once or twice, 56 days apart. Study results and limitations: Assessments of TCR breadth and depth may have underestimated the total T cell responses.

Treatment reported: roughly 20 received Ad26.COV2.S at low or high dose, single or two shots; about 5 received placebo; per-sample allocation not given. Day 63 after the first vaccine or placebo injection was the time point for sampling. Aged 18-55 years, donor was enrolled in Boston in 2020. V was clipped by 5 bases and J by 5 bases, with 16 bases between them. This CDR3 spans 15 amino acids. CDR1 and CDR2 (germline): LNHDA, SQIVND (reference sequence). V is TRBV19 and J is TRBJ1-5; no clear D. This sequence originates from a person between 18 and 65 years old who received the Ad26.COV2.S COVID-19 vaccine or a placebo. The sample in question was peripheral blood, obtained in a trial of Ad26.COV2.S vaccine versus placebo. The CDR3 bases are TGTGCCAGTAGTGAAGGGATCCTCGATTATCAGCCCCAGCATTTT. Translated, it gives CASSEGILDYQPQHF.